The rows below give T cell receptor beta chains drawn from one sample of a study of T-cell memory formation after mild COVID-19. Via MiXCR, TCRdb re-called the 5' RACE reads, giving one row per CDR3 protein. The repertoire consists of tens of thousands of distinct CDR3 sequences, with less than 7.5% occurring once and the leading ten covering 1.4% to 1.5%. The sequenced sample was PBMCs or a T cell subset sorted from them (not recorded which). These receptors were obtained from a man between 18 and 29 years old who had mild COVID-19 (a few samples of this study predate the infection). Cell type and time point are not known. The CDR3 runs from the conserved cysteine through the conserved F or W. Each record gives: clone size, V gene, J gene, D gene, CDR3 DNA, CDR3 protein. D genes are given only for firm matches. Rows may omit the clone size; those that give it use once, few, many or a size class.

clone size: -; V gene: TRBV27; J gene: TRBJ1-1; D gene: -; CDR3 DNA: TGTGCCAGCAGTTTAAGTAAAGGCACTGAAGCTTTCTTT; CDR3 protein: CASSLSKGTEAFF
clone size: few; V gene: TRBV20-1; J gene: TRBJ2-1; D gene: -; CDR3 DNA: TGCAGTGCAAAATCGGCGGATGAGCAGTTCTTC; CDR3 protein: CSAKSADEQFF
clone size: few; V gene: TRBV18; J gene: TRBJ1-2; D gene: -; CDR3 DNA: TGTGCCAGCTCACCTACGGGGGAGGAGGACTATGGCTACACCTTC; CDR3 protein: CASSPTGEEDYGYTF
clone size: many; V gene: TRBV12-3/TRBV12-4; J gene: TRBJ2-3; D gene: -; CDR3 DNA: TGTGCCAGCAGTTTGTTTCGGGCGGCGCAGTATTTT; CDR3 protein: CASSLFRAAQYF
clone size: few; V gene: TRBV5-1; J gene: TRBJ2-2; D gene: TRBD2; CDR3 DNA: TGCGCCAGCGGCCTCGGGGGGGCGTACACCGGGGAGCTGTTTTTT; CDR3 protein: CASGLGGAYTGELFF
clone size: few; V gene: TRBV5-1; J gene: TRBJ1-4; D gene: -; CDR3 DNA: TGCGCCAGCCGGCCAAATAATGAAAAACTGTTTTTT; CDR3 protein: CASRPNNEKLFF
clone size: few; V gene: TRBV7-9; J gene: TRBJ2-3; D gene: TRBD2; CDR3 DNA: TGTGCCAGCACTCATCTAGCGGGGAGCACAGATACGCAGTATTTT; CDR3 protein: CASTHLAGSTDTQYF
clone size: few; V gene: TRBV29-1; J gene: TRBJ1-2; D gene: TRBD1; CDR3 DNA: TGCAGCGTCGGGGGACAGGGAGATGACTATGGCTACACCTTC; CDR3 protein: CSVGGQGDDYGYTF
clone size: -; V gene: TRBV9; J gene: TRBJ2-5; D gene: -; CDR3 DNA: TGTGCCAGCAGCGCCGGGGGACTGAAAACAAGATCAGAGACCCAGTACTTC; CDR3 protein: CASSAGGLKTRSETQYF
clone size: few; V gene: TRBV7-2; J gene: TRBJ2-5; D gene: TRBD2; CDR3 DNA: TGTGCCAGCACCTCGTTCGGGGGGGCTGAGACCCAGTACTTC; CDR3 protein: CASTSFGGAETQYF
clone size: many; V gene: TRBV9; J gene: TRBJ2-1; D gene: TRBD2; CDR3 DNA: TGTGCCAGCAGCCCCGGAGGAGTCGGCGGGGGGTACAATGAGCAGTTCTTC; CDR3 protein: CASSPGGVGGGYNEQFF
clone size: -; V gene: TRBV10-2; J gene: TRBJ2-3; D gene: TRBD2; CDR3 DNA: TGCGCCAGCAGTGATCGGGGGGTTCAGTATTTT; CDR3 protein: CASSDRGVQYF
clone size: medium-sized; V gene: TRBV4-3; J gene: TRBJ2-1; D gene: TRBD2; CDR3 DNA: TGCGCCAGCAGCCAGCCCAGCGGGGGTAGGAATGAGCAGTTCTTC; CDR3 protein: CASSQPSGGRNEQFF
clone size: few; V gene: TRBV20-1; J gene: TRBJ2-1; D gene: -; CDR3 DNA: TGCAGTGCTATGGGGCCCTACAATGAGCAGTTCTTC; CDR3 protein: CSAMGPYNEQFF